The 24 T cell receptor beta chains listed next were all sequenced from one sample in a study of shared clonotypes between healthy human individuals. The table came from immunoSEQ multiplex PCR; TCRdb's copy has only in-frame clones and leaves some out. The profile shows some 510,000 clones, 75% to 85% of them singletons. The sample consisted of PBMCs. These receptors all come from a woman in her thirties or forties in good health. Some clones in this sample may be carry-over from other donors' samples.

CDR3 sequence reads: CASSQEPGTSNEQFF. CDR3 sequence (DNA): TGTGCCAGCAGCCAAGAGCCCGGGACTAGCAATGAGCAGTTCTTC. The chain combines TRBV4-2 with TRBJ2-1, with 8 bases matching TRBD2. Germline-derived CDR1 and CDR2 are LGHNA and YNFKEQ. The CDR3 length is 15 residues. With 0 bases clipped from V and 6 bases from J, the junction kept 4 bases outside the gene matches.

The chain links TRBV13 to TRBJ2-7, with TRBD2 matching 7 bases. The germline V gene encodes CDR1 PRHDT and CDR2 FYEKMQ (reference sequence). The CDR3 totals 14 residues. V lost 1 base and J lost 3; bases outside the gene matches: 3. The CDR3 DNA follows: TGTGCCAGCAGCTTAGAGGCTAGCGGCTACGAGCAGTACTTC. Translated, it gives CASSLEASGYEQYF.

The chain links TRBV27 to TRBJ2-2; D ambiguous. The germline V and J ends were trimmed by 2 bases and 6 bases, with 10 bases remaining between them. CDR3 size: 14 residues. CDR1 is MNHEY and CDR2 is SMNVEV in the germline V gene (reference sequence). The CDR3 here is CASSLVVYPGELFF. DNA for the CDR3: TGTGCCAGCAGTTTAGTTGTCTATCCCGGGGAGCTGTTTTTT.

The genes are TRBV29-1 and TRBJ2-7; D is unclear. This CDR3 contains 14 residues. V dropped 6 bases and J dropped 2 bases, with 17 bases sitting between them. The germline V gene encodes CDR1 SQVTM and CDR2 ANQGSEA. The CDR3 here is CSVLQTLGTYEQYF. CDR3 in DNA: TGCAGCGTCCTCCAGACCCTAGGGACCTACGAGCAGTACTTC.

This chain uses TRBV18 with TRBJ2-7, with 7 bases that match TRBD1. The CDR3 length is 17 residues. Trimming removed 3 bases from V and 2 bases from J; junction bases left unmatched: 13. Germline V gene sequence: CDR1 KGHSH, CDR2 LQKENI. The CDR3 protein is CASSPRLSDRVAYEQYF. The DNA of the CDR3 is TGTGCCAGCTCACCCCGGCTATCCGACAGGGTAGCCTACGAGCAGTACTTC. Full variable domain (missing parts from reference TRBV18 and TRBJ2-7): NAGVMQNPRHLVRRRGQEARLRCSPMKGHSHVYWYRQLPEEGLKFMVYLQKENIIDESGMPKERFSAEFPKEGPSILRIQQVVRGDSAAYFCASSPRLSDRVAYEQYFGPGTRLTVT.

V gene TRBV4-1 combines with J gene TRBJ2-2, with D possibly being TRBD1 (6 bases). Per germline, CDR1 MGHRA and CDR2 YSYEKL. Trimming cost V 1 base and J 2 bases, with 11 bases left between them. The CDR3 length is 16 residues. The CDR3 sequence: CASSQVFGTNTGELFF. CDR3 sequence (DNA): TGCGCCAGCAGCCAAGTCTTCGGGACAAACACCGGGGAGCTGTTTTTT.

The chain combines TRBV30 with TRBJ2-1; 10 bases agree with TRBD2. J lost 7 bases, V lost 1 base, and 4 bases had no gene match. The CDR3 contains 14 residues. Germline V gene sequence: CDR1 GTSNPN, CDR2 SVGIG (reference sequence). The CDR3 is CAWSGSGGSNEQFF. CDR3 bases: TGTGCCTGGAGTGGTAGCGGGGGGTCAAATGAGCAGTTCTTC.

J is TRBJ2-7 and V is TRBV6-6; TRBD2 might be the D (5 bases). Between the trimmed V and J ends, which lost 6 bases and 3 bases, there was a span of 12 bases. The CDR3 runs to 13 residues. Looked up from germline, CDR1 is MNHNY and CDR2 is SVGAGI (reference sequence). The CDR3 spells CASSSGGDYEQYF. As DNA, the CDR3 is TGTGCCAGCAGCAGCGGAGGTGACTACGAGCAGTACTTC.

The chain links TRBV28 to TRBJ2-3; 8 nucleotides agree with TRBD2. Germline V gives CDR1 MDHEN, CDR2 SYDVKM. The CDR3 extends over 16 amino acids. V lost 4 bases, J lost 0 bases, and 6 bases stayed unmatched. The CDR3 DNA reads TGTGCCAGCAGTTCCCCAAGCGGGAGTAGCACAGATACGCAGTATTTT. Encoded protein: CASSSPSGSSTDTQYF.

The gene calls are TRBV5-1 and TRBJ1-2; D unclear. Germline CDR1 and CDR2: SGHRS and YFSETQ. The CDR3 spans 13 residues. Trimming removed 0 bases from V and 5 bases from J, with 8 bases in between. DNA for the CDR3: TGCGCCAGCAGCTTGGCCCAACGATATGGCTACACCTTC. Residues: CASSLAQRYGYTF.

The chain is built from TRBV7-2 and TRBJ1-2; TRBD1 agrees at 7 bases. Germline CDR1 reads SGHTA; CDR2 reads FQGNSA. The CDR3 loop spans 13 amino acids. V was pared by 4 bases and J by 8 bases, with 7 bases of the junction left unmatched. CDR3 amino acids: CASSSGQTMGYTF. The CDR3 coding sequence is TGTGCCAGCAGCTCGGGACAGACTATGGGCTACACCTTC. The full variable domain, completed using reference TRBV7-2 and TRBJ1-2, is GAGVSQSPSNKVTEKGKDVELRCDPISGHTALYWYRQSLGQGLEFLIYFQGNSAPDKSGLPSDRFSAERTGGSVSTLTIQRTQQEDSAVYLCASSSGQTMGYTFGSGTRLTVV.

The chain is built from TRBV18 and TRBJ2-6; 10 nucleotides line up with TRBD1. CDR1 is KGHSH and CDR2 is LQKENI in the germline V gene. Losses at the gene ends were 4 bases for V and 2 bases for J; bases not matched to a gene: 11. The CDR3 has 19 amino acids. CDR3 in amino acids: CASSLRTGTGVTGANVLTF. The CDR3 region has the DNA TGTGCCAGCTCACTCCGGACCGGGACAGGGGTAACTGGGGCCAACGTCCTGACTTTC.

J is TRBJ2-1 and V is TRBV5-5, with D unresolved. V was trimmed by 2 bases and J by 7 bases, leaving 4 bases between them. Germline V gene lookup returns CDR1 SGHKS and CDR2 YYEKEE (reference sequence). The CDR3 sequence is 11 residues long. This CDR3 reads CASSFMNEQFF. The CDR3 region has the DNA TGTGCCAGCAGCTTCATGAATGAGCAGTTCTTC.

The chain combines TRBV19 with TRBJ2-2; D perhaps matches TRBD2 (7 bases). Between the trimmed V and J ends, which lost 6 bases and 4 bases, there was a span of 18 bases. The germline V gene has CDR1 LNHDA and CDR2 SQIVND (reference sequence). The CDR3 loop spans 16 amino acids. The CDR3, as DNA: TGTGCCAGTAGGCCCTACATGGGAGGGGGCACCGGGGAGCTGTTTTTT. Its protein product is CASRPYMGGGTGELFF.

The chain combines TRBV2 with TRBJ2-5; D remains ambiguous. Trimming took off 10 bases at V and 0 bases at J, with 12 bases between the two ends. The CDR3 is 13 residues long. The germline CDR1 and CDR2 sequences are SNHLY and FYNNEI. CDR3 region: CATGDGYQETQYF. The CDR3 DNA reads TGTGCCACTGGAGACGGATACCAAGAGACCCAGTACTTC.

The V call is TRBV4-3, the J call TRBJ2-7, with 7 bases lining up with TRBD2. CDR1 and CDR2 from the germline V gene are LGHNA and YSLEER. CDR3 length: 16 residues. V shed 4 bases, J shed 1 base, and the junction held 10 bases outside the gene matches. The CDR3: CASSPSLAGESYEQYF. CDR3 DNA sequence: TGCGCCAGCAGCCCCTCCCTGGCGGGAGAATCCTACGAGCAGTACTTC.

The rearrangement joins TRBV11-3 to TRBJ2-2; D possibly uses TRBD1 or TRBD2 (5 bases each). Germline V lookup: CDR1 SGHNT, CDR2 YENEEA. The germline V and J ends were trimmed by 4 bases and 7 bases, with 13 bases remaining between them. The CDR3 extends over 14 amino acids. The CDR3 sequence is CASSYGTLGGELFF. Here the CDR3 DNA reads TGTGCCAGCAGCTACGGGACGCTAGGCGGGGAGCTGTTTTTT.

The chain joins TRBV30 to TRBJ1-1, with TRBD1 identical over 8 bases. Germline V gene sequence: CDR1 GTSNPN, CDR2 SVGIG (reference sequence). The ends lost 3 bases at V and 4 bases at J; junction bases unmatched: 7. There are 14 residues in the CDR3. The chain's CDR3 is CAWRGTGGATEAFF. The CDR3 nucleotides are TGTGCCTGGAGGGGAACAGGGGGGGCCACTGAAGCTTTCTTT.

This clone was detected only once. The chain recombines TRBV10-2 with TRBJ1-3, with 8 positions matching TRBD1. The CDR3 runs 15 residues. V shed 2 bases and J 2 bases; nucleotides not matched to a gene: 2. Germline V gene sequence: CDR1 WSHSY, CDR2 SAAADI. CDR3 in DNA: TGCGCCAGCAGTGAGCCAGGGGGCCCTGGAAACACCATATATTTT. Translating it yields CASSEPGGPGNTIYF.

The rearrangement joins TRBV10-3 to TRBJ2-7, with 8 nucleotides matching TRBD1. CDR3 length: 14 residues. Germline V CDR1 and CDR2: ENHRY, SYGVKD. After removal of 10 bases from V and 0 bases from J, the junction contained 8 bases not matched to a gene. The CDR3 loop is CATSGQESSYEQYF. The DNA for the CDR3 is TGTGCCACCTCGGGACAGGAGAGCTCCTACGAGCAGTACTTC.

The DNA for the CDR3 is TGTGCCAGCAGCGTATCCGGACACACGAACAATGAGCAGTTCTTC. Translation: CASSVSGHTNNEQFF. V and J are TRBV9 and TRBJ2-1; possibly TRBD1 for D (5 bases). V was shortened by 1 base and J by 5 bases, with 13 bases between the two germline ends. In germline, CDR1 is SGDLS, CDR2 YYNGEE. CDR3 length: 15 residues.

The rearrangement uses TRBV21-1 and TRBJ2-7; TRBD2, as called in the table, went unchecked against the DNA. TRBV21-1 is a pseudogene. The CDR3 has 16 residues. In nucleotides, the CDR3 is TGTGCCAGCTGGGCCAATACGGCGGGTACCTCCTACGAGCAGTACTTC. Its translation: CASWANTAGTSYEQYF.

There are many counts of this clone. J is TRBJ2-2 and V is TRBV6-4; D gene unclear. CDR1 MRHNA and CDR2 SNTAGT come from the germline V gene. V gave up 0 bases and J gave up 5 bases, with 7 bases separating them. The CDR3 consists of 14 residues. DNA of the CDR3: TGTGCCAGCAGTGACTCCGGCGTGACCGGGGAGCTGTTTTTT. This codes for CASSDSGVTGELFF.

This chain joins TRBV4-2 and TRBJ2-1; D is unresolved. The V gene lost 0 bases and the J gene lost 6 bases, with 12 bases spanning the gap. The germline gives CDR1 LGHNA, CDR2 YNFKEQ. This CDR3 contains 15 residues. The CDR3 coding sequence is TGTGCCAGCAGCCAAGATCGGCGGAGCAGCAATGAGCAGTTCTTC. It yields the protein CASSQDRRSSNEQFF.